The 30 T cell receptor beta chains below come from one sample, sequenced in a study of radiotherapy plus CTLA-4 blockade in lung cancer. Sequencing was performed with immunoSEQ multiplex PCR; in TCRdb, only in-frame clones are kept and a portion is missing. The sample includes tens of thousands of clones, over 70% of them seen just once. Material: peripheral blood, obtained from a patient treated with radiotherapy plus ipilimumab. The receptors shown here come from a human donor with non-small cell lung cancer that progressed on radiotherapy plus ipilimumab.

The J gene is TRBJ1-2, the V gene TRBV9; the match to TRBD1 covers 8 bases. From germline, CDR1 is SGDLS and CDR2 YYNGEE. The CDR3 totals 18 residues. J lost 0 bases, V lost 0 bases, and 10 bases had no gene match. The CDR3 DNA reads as TGTGCCAGCAGCGTAGCTACAAAGACAGGGGAAGCTAACTATGGCTACACCTTC. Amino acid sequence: CASSVATKTGEANYGYTF.

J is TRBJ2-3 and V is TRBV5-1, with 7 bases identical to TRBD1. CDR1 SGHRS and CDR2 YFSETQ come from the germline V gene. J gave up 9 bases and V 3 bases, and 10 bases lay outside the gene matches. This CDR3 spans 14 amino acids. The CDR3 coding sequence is TGCGCCAGCAGCTCCCCGACAGGGCAGGGGACGCAGTATTTT. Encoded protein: CASSSPTGQGTQYF.

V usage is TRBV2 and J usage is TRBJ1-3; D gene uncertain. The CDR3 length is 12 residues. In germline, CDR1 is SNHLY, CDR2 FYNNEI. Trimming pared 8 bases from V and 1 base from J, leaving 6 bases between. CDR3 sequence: CASRGSGNTIYF. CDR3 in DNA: TGTGCCAGCCGAGGGTCTGGAAACACCATATATTTT. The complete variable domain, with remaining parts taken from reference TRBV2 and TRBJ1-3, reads EPEVTQTPSHQVTQMGQEVILRCVPISNHLYFYWYRQILGQKVEFLVSFYNNEISEKSEIFDDQFSVERPDGSNFTLKIRSTKLEDSAMYFCASRGSGNTIYFGEGSWLTVV.

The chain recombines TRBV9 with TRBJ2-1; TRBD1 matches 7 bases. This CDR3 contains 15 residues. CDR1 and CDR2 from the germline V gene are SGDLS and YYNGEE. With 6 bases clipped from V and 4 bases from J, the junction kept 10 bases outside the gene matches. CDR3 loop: CASTSDWDSYNEQFF. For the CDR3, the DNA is TGTGCCAGCACCTCAGACTGGGACAGTTACAATGAGCAGTTCTTC. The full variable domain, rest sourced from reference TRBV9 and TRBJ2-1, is DSGVTQTPKHLITATGQRVTLRCSPRSGDLSVYWYQQSLDQGLQFLIQYYNGEERAKGNILERFSAQQFPDLHSELNLSSLELGDSALYFCASTSDWDSYNEQFFGPGTRLTVL.

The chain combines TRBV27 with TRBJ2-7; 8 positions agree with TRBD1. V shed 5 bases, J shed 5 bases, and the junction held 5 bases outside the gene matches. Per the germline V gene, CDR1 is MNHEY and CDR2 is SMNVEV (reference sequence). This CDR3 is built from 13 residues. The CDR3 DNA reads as TGTGCCAGCAGTAGGACAGGGAGGCACGAGCAGTACTTC. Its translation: CASSRTGRHEQYF.

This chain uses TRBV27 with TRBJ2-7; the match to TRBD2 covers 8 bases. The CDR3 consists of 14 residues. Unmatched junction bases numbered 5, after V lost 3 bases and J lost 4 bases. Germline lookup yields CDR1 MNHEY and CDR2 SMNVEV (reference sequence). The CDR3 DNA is TGTGCCAGCAGTTTCGGACGGGGGGGTTACGAGCAGTACTTC. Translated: CASSFGRGGYEQYF.

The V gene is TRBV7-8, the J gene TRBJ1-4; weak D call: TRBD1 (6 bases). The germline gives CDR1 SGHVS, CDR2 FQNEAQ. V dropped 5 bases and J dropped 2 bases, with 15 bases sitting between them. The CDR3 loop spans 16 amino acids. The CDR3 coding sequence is TGTGCCAGCAGCACACCAGTCCAGGGGACTAATGAAAAACTGTTTTTT. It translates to CASSTPVQGTNEKLFF. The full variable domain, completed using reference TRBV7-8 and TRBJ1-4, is GAGVSQSPRYKVAKRGQDVALRCDPISGHVSLFWYQQALGQGPEFLTYFQNEAQLDKSGLPSDRFFAERPEGSVSTLKIQRTQQEDSAVYLCASSTPVQGTNEKLFFGSGTQLSVL.

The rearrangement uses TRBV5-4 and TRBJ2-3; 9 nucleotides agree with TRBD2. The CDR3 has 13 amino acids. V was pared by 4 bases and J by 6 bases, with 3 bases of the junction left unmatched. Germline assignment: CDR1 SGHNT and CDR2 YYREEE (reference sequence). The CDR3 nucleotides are TGTGCCAGCAGCATAGCGGGGGCTGATACGCAGTATTTT. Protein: CASSIAGADTQYF. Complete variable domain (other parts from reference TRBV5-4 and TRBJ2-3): ETGVTQSPTHLIKTRGQQVTLRCSSQSGHNTVSWYQQALGQGPQFIFQYYREEENGRGNFPPRFSGLQFPNYSSELNVNALELDDSALYLCASSIAGADTQYFGPGTRLTVL.

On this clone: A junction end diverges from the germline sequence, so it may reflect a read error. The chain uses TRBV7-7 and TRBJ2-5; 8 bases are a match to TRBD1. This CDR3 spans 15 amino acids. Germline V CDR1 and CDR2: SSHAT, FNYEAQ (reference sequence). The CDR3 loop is CASSLAGAGGETQYF. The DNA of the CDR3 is TGTGCTAGCAGTCTAGCAGGGGCAGGGGGCGAAACCCAGTACTTC.

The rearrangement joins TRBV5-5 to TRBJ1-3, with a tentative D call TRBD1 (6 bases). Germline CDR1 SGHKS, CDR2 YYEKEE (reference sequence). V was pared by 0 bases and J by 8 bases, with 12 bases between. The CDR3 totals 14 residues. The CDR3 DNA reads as TGTGCCAGCAGCTTGGACGGACAGTCTTACACCATATATTTT. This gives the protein CASSLDGQSYTIYF.

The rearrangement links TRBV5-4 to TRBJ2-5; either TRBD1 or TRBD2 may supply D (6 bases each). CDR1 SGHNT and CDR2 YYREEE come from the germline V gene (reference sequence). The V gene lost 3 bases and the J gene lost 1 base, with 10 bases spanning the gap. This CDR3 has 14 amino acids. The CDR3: CASSWEDSQETQYF. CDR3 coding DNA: TGTGCCAGCAGCTGGGAGGACAGCCAAGAGACCCAGTACTTC.

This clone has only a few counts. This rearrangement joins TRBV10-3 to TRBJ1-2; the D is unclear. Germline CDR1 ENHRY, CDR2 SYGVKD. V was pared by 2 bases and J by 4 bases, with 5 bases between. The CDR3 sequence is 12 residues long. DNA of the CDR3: TGTGCCATCAGTGAGGCAGCCTATGGCTACACCTTC. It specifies CAISEAAYGYTF.

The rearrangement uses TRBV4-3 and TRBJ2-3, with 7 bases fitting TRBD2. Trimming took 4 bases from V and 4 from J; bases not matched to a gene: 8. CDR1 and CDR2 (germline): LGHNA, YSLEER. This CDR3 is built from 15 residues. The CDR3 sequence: CASSRRAGVADTQYF. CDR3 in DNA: TGCGCCAGCAGCCGAAGGGCGGGGGTGGCAGATACGCAGTATTTT.

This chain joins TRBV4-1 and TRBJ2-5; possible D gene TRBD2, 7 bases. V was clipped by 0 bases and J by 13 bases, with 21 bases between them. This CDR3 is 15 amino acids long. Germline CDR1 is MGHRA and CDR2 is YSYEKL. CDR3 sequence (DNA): TGCGCCAGCAGCCAAGATCATACGGGGGCGCGGGAGCTGTACTTC. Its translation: CASSQDHTGARELYF.

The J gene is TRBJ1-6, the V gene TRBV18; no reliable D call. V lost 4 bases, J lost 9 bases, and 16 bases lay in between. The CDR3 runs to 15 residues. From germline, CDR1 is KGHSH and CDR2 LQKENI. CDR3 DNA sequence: TGTGCCAGCTCACTAGCTGGCCCACCCGGTTCACCCCTCCACTTT. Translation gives CASSLAGPPGSPLHF.

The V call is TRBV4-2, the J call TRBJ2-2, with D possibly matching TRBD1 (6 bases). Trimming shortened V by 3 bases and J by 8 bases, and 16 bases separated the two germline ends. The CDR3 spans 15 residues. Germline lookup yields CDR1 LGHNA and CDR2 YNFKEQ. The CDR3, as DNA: TGTGCCAGCAGCCAGGACCAGGGGACCGGGGGGGAGCTGTTTTTT. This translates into CASSQDQGTGGELFF.

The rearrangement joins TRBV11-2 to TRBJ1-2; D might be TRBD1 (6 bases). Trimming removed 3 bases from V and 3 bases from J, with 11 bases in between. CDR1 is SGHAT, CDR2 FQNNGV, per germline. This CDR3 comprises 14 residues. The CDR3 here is CASSFRQADYGYTF. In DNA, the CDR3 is TGTGCCAGCAGCTTTAGACAGGCCGACTATGGCTACACCTTC.

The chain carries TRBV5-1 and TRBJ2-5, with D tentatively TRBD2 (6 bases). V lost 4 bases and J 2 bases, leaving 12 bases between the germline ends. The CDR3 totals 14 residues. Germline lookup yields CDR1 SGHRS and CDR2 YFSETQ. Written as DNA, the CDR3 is TGCGCCAGCAGCCCCCAAGGGACTCAAGAGACCCAGTACTTC. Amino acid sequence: CASSPQGTQETQYF.

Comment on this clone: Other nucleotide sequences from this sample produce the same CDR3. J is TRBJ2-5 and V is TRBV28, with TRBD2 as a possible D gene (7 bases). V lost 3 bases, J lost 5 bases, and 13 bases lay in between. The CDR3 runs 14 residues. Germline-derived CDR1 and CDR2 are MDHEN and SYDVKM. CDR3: CASSLGGQGETQYF. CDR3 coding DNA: TGTGCCAGCAGTTTGGGAGGGCAGGGGGAGACCCAGTACTTC.

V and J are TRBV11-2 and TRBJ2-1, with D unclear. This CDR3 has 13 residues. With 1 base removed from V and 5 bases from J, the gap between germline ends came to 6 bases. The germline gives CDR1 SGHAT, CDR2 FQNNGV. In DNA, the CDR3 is TGTGCCAGCAGCTTAGGACTCGACAATGAGCAGTTCTTC. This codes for CASSLGLDNEQFF. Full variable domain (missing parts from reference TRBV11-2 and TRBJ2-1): EAGVAQSPRYKIIEKRQSVAFWCNPISGHATLYWYQQILGQGPKLLIQFQNNGVVDDSQLPKDRFSAERLKGVDSTLKIQPAKLEDSAVYLCASSLGLDNEQFFGPGTRLTVL.

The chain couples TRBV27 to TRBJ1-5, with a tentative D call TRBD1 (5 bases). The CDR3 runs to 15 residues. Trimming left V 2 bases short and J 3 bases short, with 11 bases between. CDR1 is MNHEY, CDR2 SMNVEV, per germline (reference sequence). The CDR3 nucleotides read TGTGCCAGCAGTTTAGTAGGGACCTACAATCAGCCCCAGCATTTT. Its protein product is CASSLVGTYNQPQHF.

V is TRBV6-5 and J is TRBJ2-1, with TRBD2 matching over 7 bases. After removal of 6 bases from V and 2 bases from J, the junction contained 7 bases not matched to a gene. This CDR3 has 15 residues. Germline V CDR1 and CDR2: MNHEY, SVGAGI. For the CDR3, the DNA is TGTGCCAGCAGCTCCCCTCTAGCGGCCTACAATGAGCAGTTCTTC. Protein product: CASSSPLAAYNEQFF.

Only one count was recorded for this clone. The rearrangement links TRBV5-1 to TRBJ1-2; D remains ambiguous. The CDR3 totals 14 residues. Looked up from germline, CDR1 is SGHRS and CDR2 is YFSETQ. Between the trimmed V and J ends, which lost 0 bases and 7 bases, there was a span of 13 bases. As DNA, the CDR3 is TGCGCCAGCAGCTTGGGGGAAGGGAGCGGTGGCTACACCTTC. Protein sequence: CASSLGEGSGGYTF.

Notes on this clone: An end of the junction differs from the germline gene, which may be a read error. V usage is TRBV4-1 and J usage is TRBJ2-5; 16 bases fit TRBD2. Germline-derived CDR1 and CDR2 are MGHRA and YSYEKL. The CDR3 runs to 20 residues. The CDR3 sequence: CASSKDPGTSGGAGRETQYF. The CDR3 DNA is TGCGCCAGCAGCAAAGACCCCGGGACTAGCGGGGGGGCGGGGCGAGAGACCCAGTACTTC.

The CDR3, as DNA: TGTGCCAGCAGTTACGACCCCAGAGGGACTGAAGCTTTCTTT. This encodes CASSYDPRGTEAFF. V and J are TRBV6-6 and TRBJ1-1; D is uncertain. The germline V gene has CDR1 MNHNY and CDR2 SVGAGI (reference sequence). With 2 bases removed from V and 5 bases from J, the gap between germline ends came to 12 bases. The CDR3 is made up of 14 amino acids.

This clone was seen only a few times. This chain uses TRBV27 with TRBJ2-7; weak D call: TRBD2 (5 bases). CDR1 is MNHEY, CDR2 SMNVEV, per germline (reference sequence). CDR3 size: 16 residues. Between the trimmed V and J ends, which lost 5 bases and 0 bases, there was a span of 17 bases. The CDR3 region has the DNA TGTGCCAGCAGTCCAGTCCCGGACTCTAACTCCTACGAGCAGTACTTC. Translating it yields CASSPVPDSNSYEQYF.

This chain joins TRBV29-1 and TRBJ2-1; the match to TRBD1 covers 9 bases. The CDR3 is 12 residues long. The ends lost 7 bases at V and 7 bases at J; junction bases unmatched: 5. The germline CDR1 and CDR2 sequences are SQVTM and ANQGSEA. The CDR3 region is CSADRGRNEQFF. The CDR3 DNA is TGCAGCGCCGACAGGGGGAGAAATGAGCAGTTCTTC.

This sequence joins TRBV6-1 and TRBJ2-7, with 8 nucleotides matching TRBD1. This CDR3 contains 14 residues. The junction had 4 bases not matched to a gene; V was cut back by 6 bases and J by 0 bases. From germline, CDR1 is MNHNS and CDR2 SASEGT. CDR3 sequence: CASRGQASSYEQYF. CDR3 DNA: TGTGCCAGCAGGGGACAGGCGAGCTCCTACGAGCAGTACTTC.

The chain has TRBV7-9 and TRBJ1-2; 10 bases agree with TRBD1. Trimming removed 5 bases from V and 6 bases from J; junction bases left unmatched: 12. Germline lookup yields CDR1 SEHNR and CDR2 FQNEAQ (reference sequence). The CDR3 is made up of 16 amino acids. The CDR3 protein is CASSPTMWDRGHGYTF. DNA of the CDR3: TGTGCCAGCAGCCCTACCATGTGGGACAGGGGCCATGGCTACACCTTC.

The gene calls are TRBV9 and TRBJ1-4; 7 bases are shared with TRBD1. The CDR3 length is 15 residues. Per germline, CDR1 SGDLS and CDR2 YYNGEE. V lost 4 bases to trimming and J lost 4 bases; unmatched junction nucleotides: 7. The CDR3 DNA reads TGTGCCAGCAGCACCCAGACAGGGTATAATGAAAAACTGTTTTTT. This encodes CASSTQTGYNEKLFF. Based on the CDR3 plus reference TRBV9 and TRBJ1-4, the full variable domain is DSGVTQTPKHLITATGQRVTLRCSPRSGDLSVYWYQQSLDQGLQFLIQYYNGEERAKGNILERFSAQQFPDLHSELNLSSLELGDSALYFCASSTQTGYNEKLFFGSGTQLSVL.